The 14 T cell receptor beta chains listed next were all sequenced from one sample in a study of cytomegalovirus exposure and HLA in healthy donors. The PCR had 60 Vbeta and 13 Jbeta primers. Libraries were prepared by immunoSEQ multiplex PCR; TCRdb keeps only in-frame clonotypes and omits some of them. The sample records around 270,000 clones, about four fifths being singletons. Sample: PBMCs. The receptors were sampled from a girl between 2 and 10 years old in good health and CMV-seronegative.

CDR3: CASGTGGEGYTF. The DNA for the CDR3 is TGTGCCAGCGGAACAGGGGGAGAGGGCTACACCTTC. The V and J genes are TRBV28 and TRBJ1-2; 8 bases are shared with TRBD1. The V segment lost 8 bases and the J segment 8 bases; nucleotides outside the gene matches: 7. The germline gives CDR1 MDHEN, CDR2 SYDVKM. This CDR3 region has 12 residues.

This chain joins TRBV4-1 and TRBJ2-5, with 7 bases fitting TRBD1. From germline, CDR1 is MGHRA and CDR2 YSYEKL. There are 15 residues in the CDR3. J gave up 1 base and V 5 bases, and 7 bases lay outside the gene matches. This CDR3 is CASSSYRGAQETQYF. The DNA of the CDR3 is TGCGCCAGCAGCTCCTACAGGGGCGCCCAAGAGACCCAGTACTTC.

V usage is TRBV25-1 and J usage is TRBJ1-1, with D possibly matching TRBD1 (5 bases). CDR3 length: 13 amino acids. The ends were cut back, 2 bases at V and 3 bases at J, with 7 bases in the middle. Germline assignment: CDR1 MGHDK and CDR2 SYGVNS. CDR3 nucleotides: TGTGCCAGCAGTGAAGCCAGGGACACTGAAGCTTTCTTT. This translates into CASSEARDTEAFF.

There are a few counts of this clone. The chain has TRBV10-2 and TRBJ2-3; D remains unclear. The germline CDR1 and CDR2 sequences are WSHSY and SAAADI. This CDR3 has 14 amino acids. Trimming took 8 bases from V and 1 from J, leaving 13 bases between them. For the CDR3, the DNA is TGCGCCAGCCTGGGTATTCAGGGCACAGATACGCAGTATTTT. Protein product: CASLGIQGTDTQYF.

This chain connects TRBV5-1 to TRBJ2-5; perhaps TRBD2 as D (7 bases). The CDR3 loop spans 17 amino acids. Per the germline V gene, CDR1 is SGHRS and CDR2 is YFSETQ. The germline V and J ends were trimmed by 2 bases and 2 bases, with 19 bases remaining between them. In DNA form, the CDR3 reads TGCGCCAGCAGCTTTGCAAGGGCGGGGGCCATGCAAGAGACCCAGTACTTC. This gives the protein CASSFARAGAMQETQYF. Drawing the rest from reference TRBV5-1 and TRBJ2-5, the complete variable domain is KAGVTQTPRYLIKTRGQQVTLSCSPISGHRSVSWYQQTPGQGLQFLFEYFSETQRNKGNFPGRFSGRQFSNSRSEMNVSTLELGDSALYLCASSFARAGAMQETQYFGPGTRLLVL.

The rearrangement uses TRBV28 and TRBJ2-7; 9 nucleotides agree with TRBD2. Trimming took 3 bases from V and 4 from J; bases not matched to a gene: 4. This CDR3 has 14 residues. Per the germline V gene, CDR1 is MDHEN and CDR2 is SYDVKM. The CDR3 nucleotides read TGTGCCAGCAGTTTCCCCAGCGGGAGGTACGAGCAGTACTTC. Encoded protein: CASSFPSGRYEQYF.

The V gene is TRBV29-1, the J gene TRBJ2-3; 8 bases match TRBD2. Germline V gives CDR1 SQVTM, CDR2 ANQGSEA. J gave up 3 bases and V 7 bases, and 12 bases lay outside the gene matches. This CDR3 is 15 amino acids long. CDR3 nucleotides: TGCAGCGCCCAAGAGCGGGAGCCTTTTACAGATACGCAGTATTTT. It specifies CSAQEREPFTDTQYF.

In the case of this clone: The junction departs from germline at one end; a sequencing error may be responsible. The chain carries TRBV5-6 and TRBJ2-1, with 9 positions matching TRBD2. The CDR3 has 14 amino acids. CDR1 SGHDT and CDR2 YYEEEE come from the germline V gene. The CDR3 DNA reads TGTGCCAGCAGCTTGGCAGCTAGCGGGGAGCCTCGGGTCTTC. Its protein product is CASSLAASGEPRVF.

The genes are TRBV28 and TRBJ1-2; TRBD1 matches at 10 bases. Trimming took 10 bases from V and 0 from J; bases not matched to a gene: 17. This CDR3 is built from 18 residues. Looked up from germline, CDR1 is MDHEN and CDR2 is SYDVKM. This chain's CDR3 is CAIPRTRQGAVANYGYTF. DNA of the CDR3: TGTGCCATCCCACGGACAAGACAGGGGGCAGTAGCTAACTATGGCTACACCTTC.

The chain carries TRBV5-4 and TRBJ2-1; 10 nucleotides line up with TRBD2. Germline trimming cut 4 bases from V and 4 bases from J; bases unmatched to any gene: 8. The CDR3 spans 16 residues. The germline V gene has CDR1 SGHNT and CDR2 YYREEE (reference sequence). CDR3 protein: CASSRGTSDFYNEQFF. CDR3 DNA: TGTGCCAGCAGCAGGGGGACTAGCGACTTTTACAATGAGCAGTTCTTC.

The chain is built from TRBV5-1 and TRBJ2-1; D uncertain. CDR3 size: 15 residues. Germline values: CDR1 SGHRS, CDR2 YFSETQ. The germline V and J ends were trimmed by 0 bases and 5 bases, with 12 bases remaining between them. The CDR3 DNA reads TGCGCCAGCAGCTTGGGTCCCTCCCTCCACAATGAGCAGTTCTTC. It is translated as CASSLGPSLHNEQFF.

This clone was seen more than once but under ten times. CDR3 in amino acids: CASSLKGLAGDSSTDTQYF. The CDR3 DNA is TGTGCCAGCAGTTTAAAGGGGCTAGCGGGAGATTCTAGCACAGATACGCAGTATTTT. The V call is TRBV28, the J call TRBJ2-3; 10 nucleotides align to TRBD2. After removal of 2 bases from V and 0 bases from J, the junction contained 11 bases not matched to a gene. Germline CDR1 MDHEN, CDR2 SYDVKM. The length of the CDR3 is 19 residues.

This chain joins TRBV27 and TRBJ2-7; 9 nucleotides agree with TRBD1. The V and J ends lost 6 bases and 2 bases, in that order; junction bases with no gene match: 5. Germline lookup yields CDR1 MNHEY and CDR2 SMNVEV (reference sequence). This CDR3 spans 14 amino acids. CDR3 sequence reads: CASSPGQGPYEQYF. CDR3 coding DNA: TGTGCCAGCAGCCCGGGACAGGGTCCCTACGAGCAGTACTTC.

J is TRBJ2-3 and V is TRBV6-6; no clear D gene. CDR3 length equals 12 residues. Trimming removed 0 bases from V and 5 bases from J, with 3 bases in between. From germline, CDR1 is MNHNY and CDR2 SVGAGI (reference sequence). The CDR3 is CASSYSLDTQYF. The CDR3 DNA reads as TGTGCCAGCAGTTACTCCCTAGATACGCAGTATTTT.